Listed below are T cell receptor beta chains from one sample, sequenced in a study of blood T cell repertoires in COVID-19. Sequenced by immunoSEQ multiplex PCR; TCRdb stores in-frame clones only, minus some. The sample has roughly 410,000 clones; 89% are singletons. The sequenced sample consisted of peripheral blood. These receptors were taken from a middle-aged man with acute or convalescent COVID-19. Each CDR3 is given with its conserved first and last residue. Fields, in order: V gene, clone size, CDR3 protein. Size values are once, few and many counts, or a class for expanded clones, and some rows have none.

V: TRBV6-5; size: .; CDR3: CASSYAMGTVNTEAFF
V: TRBV4-3; size: .; CDR3: CASSQDWEGWKPQHF
V: TRBV27; size: .; CDR3: CASSLQGANEKLFF
V: TRBV7-6; size: .; CDR3: CASSHWARGEGDEKLFF
V: TRBV9; size: .; CDR3: CASSVGGGSFETQYF
V: TRBV18; size: once; CDR3: CASSPPSLSYEQYF
V: TRBV5-1; size: few; CDR3: CASSLAAGRYEQYF
V: TRBV7-8; size: .; CDR3: CASSLGSGGYEQYF
V: TRBV7-6; size: .; CDR3: CASSPGTSGGIYEQYF
V: TRBV7-2; size: .; CDR3: CASSLLQALNQPQHF
V: TRBV27; size: .; CDR3: CASSYPDRVTEAFF
V: TRBV7-6; size: .; CDR3: CASSLATNPGTEAFF
V: TRBV28; size: .; CDR3: CASTGLEEQYF
V: TRBV4-1; size: .; CDR3: CASSHGDWQETQYF
V: TRBV7-9; size: .; CDR3: CASSRDTQYF
V: TRBV5-4; size: .; CDR3: CAINLFGTFDEQYF
V: TRBV11-2; size: .; CDR3: CASREPTGRRVHYGYTF
V: TRBV10-2; size: .; CDR3: CASSEFGQASNQPQHF
V: TRBV6-2/TRBV6-3; size: .; CDR3: CASSYSRSGRQVANEKLFF
V: TRBV6-5; size: .; CDR3: CASSQQGGEEKLFF